The T cell receptor (beta chain) under discussion was sequenced for a study of blood T cell repertoires in COVID-19 (dated by TCRdb to 2018 to 2021). For the study in its entirety: The collaborator samples originated in the United States, Italy and Spain and spanned the acute and convalescent phases of COVID-19. Deeply sampled blood TCRbeta repertoires from subjects exposed to, actively infected with, or recovered from COVID-19 were included in the dataset. The samples were drawn from the first 160 participants of the ongoing ImmuneRACE study and from over 950 subjects provided by 6 global collaborators. The material from the prospective study consisted of cDNA or gDNA derived from T cells, B-cell-depleted T cells, or PBMCs. A freely available public database, intended as a resource for researchers studying the immune response to SARS-CoV-2, is where the repertoires were released. Where HLA class I and class II types were available, the types were taken from metadata supplied by the sample provider, not from assay-based typing. Nearly every sample came with metadata listing a de-identified subject ID, COVID-19 status, age in years and sex. Here is what the overall study found, with its caveats: The quantity of clinical and demographic metadata differed by source and by participant and was supplied without curation.

The immunoSEQ Assay, a bias-controlled multiplex PCR, was used to amplify TCRbeta CDR3 regions from genomic DNA. In the original analysis: The number of nucleated cells in each sample was estimated by amplification of reference gene primers within the assay. Sequence reads were collapsed and filtered to measure the absolute abundance of every unique TCRbeta CDR3 rearrangement. For each sample, productive Simpson clonality was calculated by taking the square root of Simpson's diversity index across productive rearrangements. Not all clones reach the TCRdb copy of this immuneACCESS table, which keeps in-frame sequences only. Checked studies attribute under half of the gap to unresolved V genes and leave the rest unexplained. D and trimming come from the DNA, and the V and J calls and clone size come from that table. The sample table lists about 400,000 clones, 70% to 90% of them with a count of one. The biggest ten clones account for approximately 2.1% of the sample.

The CDR3 has 14 amino acids, counting the end cysteine and phenylalanine. Of all the DNA, just the CDR3 is kept, 42 bases in frame from base 1. Reading the germline V gene gives CDR1 SNHLY and CDR2 FYNNEI. Trimming takes 5 bases from V and 3 bases from J, and the germline ends sit 13 bases apart. Enrolling through a virtual design, the prospective study's participants ranged in age from roughly 18 to 90 years and lived across 24 United States geographic areas. To assign participants to cohorts, the prospective study relied on clinical history that participants themselves reported in a screening survey and a study questionnaire. In the prospective study, mobile phlebotomists collected whole blood, serum and a nasopharyngeal or oropharyngeal swab from each participant. Over an approximately 2-month period, participants in the prospective study had the option of providing additional blood draws and questionnaires. Before DNA extraction, prospective study blood samples were shipped either frozen or at room temperature.

This clone has only a few counts. The antigen it binds to is not known. One base away there is no much larger clone; base qualities are not given. The rearranged chain carries TRBV2 and TRBJ1-1; the D gene is perhaps TRBD1, from 6 matching bases. The sequence came from a middle-aged woman with acute COVID-19. Specimen: PBMCs or T cells enriched from blood (not recorded which). The DNA reads as follows: TGTGCCAGCAGTCGGCAGGGGAGGGACACTGAAGCTTTCTTT. Translated, this is CASSRQGRDTEAFF.